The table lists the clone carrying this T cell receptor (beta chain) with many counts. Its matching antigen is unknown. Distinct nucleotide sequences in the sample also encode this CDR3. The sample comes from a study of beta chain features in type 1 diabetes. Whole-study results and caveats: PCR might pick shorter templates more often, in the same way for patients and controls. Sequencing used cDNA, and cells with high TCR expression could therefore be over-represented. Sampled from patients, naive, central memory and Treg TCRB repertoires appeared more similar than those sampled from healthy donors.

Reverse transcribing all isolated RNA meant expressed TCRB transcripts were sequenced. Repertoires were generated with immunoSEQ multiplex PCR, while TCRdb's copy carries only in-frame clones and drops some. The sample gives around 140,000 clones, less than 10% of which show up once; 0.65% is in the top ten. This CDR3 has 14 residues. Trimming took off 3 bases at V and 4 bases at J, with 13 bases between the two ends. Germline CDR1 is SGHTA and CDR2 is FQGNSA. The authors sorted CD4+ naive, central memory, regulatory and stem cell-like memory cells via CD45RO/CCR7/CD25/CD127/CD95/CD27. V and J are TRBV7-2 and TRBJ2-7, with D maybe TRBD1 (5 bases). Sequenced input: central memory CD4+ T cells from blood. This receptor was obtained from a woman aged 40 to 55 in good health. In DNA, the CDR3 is TGTGCCAGCAGCTTGGGTCAGGGCGCATACGAGCAGTACTTC. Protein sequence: CASSLGQGAYEQYF.